The following is a TCR beta chain sequence with its context. The antigen this receptor binds is unknown. The input lacks base qualities; no much larger clone sits a single base away. The data originate from a study of cytomegalovirus exposure and HLA in healthy donors (TCRdb year 2017). About the study as a whole: An earlier analysis of approximately 600 of the donors reported 250 to 300 Gb of sequence data and 100 million to 140 million unique TCR beta sequences from about 179 million T cells. Both class I and class II loci were covered by HLA typing, at four-digit resolution. Of the 398 genotyped donors, 65% to 90% were placed in the genetic ancestry cluster associated with self-reported Caucasian donors. Approximately 300 gigabases of sequencing data and approximately 80 million unique TCR sequences were included in an early release covering about 700 HLA-typed donors. Donor age, sex, ethnicity and CMV serostatus were collected together with the repertoire data. The study used immunosequencing to profile the T cell repertoires of hundreds of subjects and linked those repertoires to cytomegalovirus serostatus. To predict cytomegalovirus infection status, the study combined high-throughput TCR immunosequencing, statistical association of individual TCRs with disease status, and machine learning. The number of donors typed differed by locus, with about 620-630 for A, B, C, DRB1 and DQB1, more than 500 for DQA1, under 610 for DPA1, and around 460 for DPB1. Besides the first cohort of 666 subjects, a separate validation cohort made up of 120 different subjects was used. The study aimed to test whether cataloging public T cell receptors could reveal signatures of past pathogen exposure. Among some 410 genotyped donors of the cohort, an average of approximately 240,000 unique TCR beta nucleotide sequences was sequenced per donor, of which 15% to 20% were non-productive. All discovery cohort repertoires had been generated on a single sequencing platform. In an earlier analysis of a few hundred of the donors, high-throughput TCR beta sequencing was used to judge whether each TCR beta V gene segment behaved as functional or pseudogenic. Rather than drawing on any new phenotypic data, the later analysis identified candidate immune exposures from TCR beta sequences and the way those sequences occurred across donors. Four to six DR-DQ haplotypes were handled as single units for association and clustering, since linkage in the cohort was strong. A later analysis re-analyzed previously published TCR beta repertoires from roughly 600 donors and added high-resolution HLA genotyping to study TCR occurrence patterns. Genome-wide SNP genotypes for about three fifths of the 666 donors were used in a later genetic analysis, which treated that subset as a discovery cohort.

The cohort consisted of 600 or so healthy bone marrow donors. All cohort members were sampled while nominally healthy, although unrecorded immune exposures were likely present. The donor tested CMV seropositive, placing the donor among the 289 seropositive members of the cohort. A peripheral blood sample was provided by each donor, and peripheral blood mononuclear cells were used for TCR beta sequencing. The Qiagen DNeasy Blood Extraction Kit was used to extract genomic DNA from the blood cell samples. Library preparation used the immunoSEQ multiplex PCR assay. For the multiplex PCR, a mixture combining 60 forward primers for TCR Vbeta segments and 13 reverse primers for TCR Jbeta segments was used. The CDR3 region of rearranged TCR beta genes was amplified from genomic DNA by a multiplex PCR assay. The Illumina HiSeq System was used to sequence the amplified TCR beta libraries as 87-base-pair reads. In the source study's methods: A later analysis counted about 82 million unique TCR beta chains across the 500 to 850 repertoires, and some 12 million of these chains were shared by at least two donors. To remove PCR and sequencing errors, raw reads were error-corrected and collapsed into unique sequences using a nearest-neighbor algorithm that merged closely related sequences. To assign V, D and J gene segments, CDR3 sequences were aligned to IMGT reference sequences. Each retained sequence needed at least a six-nucleotide match to both a V gene segment and a J gene segment. A rearrangement counted as productive if the CDR3 had no stop codons and remained in frame with V and J, and every other rearrangement counted as non-productive. Following IMGT convention, CDR3 was defined as the stretch from the second conserved V-encoded cysteine to the conserved J-encoded phenylalanine. Sequences without an unambiguous match to a single V gene segment were excluded from the earlier analysis of about 640 of the donors. An earlier analysis of about 600 of the donors called V segments functional above 56.7% productive rearrangements and segregating when the between-donor standard deviation exceeded 5%. A statistical classification framework was developed to diagnose cytomegalovirus status using the catalog of TCR beta chain sequences. In a later analysis, V and J genes were assigned by comparing TCR nucleotide sequences against IMGT/GENE-DB human TR gene sequences. A later analysis assigned CDR3 sequences and most-parsimonious VDJ recombination scenarios with the TCRdist pipeline. In a later analysis, each TCR beta chain was defined by its CDR3 amino acid sequence together with its V-gene family, and reads lacking a unique V-gene family were excluded. A later analysis removed 592 highly shared, low-generation-probability nucleotide sequences to deal with suspected cross-contamination and a sequencing artifact. In a later analysis, a clonal expansion index was calculated for each public chain from normalized within-repertoire ranks of inferred template counts. In a later analysis, generation probabilities were computed with a VDJ recombination model fitted to out-of-frame rearrangements, and the resulting probabilities were checked against IGoR. In a later analysis, TCR-TCR, TCR-HLA and TCR-CMV co-occurrence was scored with hypergeometric tests, and a repertoire-size bias correction was applied to TCR pairs. In a later analysis, false discovery rates were estimated by permuting HLA or CMV assignments 20 times. In a later analysis, co-occurring TCRs were grouped using DBSCAN, with TCRdist sequence similarity added in when clustering inside HLA-allele-positive subsets. Co-occurrence clustering excluded repertoires with fewer than 30,000 or more than 120,000 public chains, plus five with anomalous nucleotide sharing. As stored in TCRdb, this immuneACCESS dataset retains in-frame rearrangements with V and J assigned. A fraction of the clones does not appear; measured against another copy, unresolved V genes explain less than half of the discrepancy, and the remainder lacks a known reason. That table supplies the V and J calls and clone size; D and trimming were determined from the DNA. This sample comprises about 120,000 clones, about 83% of them detected only once. About 2.6% of the sample lies in the top ten.

Points the paper makes about the study in general: When HLA alleles, especially DR and DQ, strongly co-occurred, attributing TCR associations to individual alleles was difficult. For the cohort, immune exposure information was limited to CMV serostatus. Across donors, most TCR sequences were observed very rarely, whereas some public TCRs were present in many individuals. Some IMGT-functional V segments, including TRBV6-2 and TRBV6-3, could not be distinguished by the 87-base-pair reads and were therefore excluded. In a later analysis, TCR association rates were found to vary across HLA loci, with the most associated TCRs seen for DRB1 alleles and the fewest for HLA-C alleles. Presence/absence analyses assumed roughly uniform sequencing depth across donors, an assumption that may not hold. Linkage disequilibrium might explain the correlated functional status among segregating V segments, but an unknown experimental factor could not be excluded. Because HLA typing was missing for some donors at each locus, association tests included only the typed subset. A later genetic analysis associated a missense DCLRE1C variant with V-gene and J-gene trimming of TCR beta chains, and an independent cohort replicated the association. A total of 150 or so TCR beta chains were listed by the study as associated with cytomegalovirus. In a later analysis, HLA-associated TCR beta chains showed more clonal expansion and lower generation probabilities than non-associated chains that were equally common. In vitro tests confirmed that a few of the cytomegalovirus-associated TCR beta chains recognize cytomegalovirus antigens. In a later analysis, most CMV-associated TCR beta chains were found to appear HLA-restricted, with HLA associations seemingly driven largely by CMV exposure. A further reported finding was that TCR beta sequences accurately predicted the HLA-A and HLA-B alleles for most subjects in the first cohort. Because counts were too low, seventeen rarely observed V segments, including chromosome 9 orphons, were excluded from the earlier analysis of 587 of the donors. According to a later analysis, parvovirus B19, influenza, CMV and Epstein-Barr virus appeared linked to several top co-occurrence clusters. In an earlier analysis of some 550 of the donors, most TCR beta V segments were observed in productive rearrangements about 90% or about 30% of the time, broadly matching IMGT annotations. According to the authors, the approach could potentially be generalized to other disease states and immunological phenotypes. The classifier was reported to diagnose cytomegalovirus status with high specificity and sensitivity in both the original and validation cohorts. The sequencing pipeline was judged likely to have produced a cluster of highly shared sequence variants as a technical artifact. Specific HLA alleles were associated with 15,000 to 20,000 TCR beta sequences at a false discovery rate of 0.05 in a later analysis. In a later genetic analysis, fewer N-insertions in productive TCRs were reported among donors in an Asian-associated ancestry cluster than the 666-donor mean. This cohort had only TCR beta chains sequenced, and the lack of alpha or paired-chain data limited which features could be detected.

The CDR3 runs 16 amino acids, cysteine and phenylalanine included. Kept here is only the CDR3 DNA, which spans 48 bases and is read in frame from base 1. The CDR1 and CDR2 encoded by the germline V gene are MGHRA and YSYEKL. Ends trimmed: V by 1 base, J by 9 bases; bases unmatched to a gene: 11. The sequenced sample was PBMCs. Rearrangement joined TRBV4-1 to TRBJ2-3; 9 nucleotides in the junction match TRBD2. The receptor comes from a woman aged 40-49 years in good health and CMV-seropositive. The CDR3 region reads CASSQGASGAYSTQYF. The DNA reads as follows: TGCGCCAGCAGCCAAGGGGCTAGCGGGGCCTATAGCACGCAGTATTTT.